The 10 T cell receptor beta chains given below trace back to one sample, sequenced in a study of T cell responses to AZD1222 COVID-19 vaccine. The repertoire was sequenced with immunoSEQ multiplex PCR; TCRdb's copy has only in-frame clones and lacks some. In the table there are about 120,000 clones, around 92% of which are singletons. Source: peripheral blood, taken 28 days after the second AZD1222 dose. The receptor source for this set is an adult who received the AZD1222 COVID-19 vaccine.

The CDR3 sequence: CASSYLQTNQPQHF. CDR3 DNA: TGTGCCAGCAGTTACTTACAGACCAATCAGCCCCAGCATTTT. The chain couples TRBV6-6 to TRBJ1-5; D uncertain. This CDR3 is 14 amino acids long. In germline, CDR1 is MNHNY, CDR2 SVGAGI (reference sequence). Deletions cut 1 base from V and 3 bases from J, with 7 bases between.

V usage is TRBV9 and J usage is TRBJ1-1; D is undetermined. Trimming cost V 0 bases and J 1 base, with 13 bases left between them. Germline-derived CDR1 and CDR2 are SGDLS and YYNGEE. The CDR3 has 16 residues. The CDR3 DNA reads TGTGCCAGCAGCGTAGGATGGGTAAACGGGAACACTGAAGCTTTCTTT. Its protein is CASSVGWVNGNTEAFF.

V usage is TRBV4-2 and J usage is TRBJ1-3; D remains unclear. Deletions cut 0 bases from V and 2 bases from J, with 14 bases between. Germline V gene lookup returns CDR1 LGHNA and CDR2 YNFKEQ. The CDR3 extends over 17 amino acids. DNA of the CDR3: TGTGCCAGCAGCCAAGATAGCCCTCGCGCGGCTGGAAACACCATATATTTT. Its translation is CASSQDSPRAAGNTIYF.

For the CDR3, the DNA is TGTGCCAGTAGTCGCCCCCTCCGGGACAGGGGTACAGATACGCAGTATTTT. This codes for CASSRPLRDRGTDTQYF. The J gene is TRBJ2-3, the V gene TRBV19; 10 nucleotides agree with TRBD1. The germline V gene encodes CDR1 LNHDA and CDR2 SQIVND (reference sequence). V gave up 5 bases and J gave up 3 bases; unmatched junction bases: 11. The CDR3 totals 17 residues.

This chain links TRBV5-1 with TRBJ2-2; 10 nucleotides align to TRBD2. V lost 4 bases to trimming and J lost 2 bases; unmatched junction nucleotides: 5. The CDR3 runs 16 residues. CDR1 SGHRS and CDR2 YFSETQ come from the germline V gene. The CDR3 DNA reads as TGCGCCAGCAGCGCCGCTAGCGGGAGTAACACCGGGGAGCTGTTTTTT. Translated: CASSAASGSNTGELFF.

The chain combines TRBV7-9 with TRBJ1-2; D may be TRBD1 (6 bases). The CDR3 covers 14 residues. Trimming shortened V by 4 bases and J by 9 bases, and 18 bases separated the two germline ends. Germline CDR1 reads SEHNR; CDR2 reads FQNEAQ (reference sequence). CDR3 DNA: TGTGCCAGCAGCTCCCAGACAGGACCCTTGCGCTACACCTTC. It is translated as CASSSQTGPLRYTF.

This sequence joins TRBV24-1 and TRBJ2-2; 7 bases match TRBD1. CDR3 length: 16 residues. J gave up 4 bases and V 4 bases, and 8 bases lay outside the gene matches. Germline CDR1 reads KGHDR; CDR2 reads SFDVKD. CDR3 residues: CATSDVGQGVTGELFF. The DNA of the CDR3 is TGTGCCACCAGTGACGTCGGGCAGGGGGTCACCGGGGAGCTGTTTTTT.

The J gene is TRBJ2-5, the V gene TRBV14; D might be TRBD1 (5 bases). Germline lookup yields CDR1 SGHDN and CDR2 FVKESK. V was cut by 1 base and J by 5 bases, with 11 bases left in between. This CDR3 is built from 14 residues. The CDR3 protein is CASSQGQLRETQYF. The CDR3 nucleotides are TGTGCCAGCAGCCAAGGACAGCTTAGGGAGACCCAGTACTTC.

This chain connects TRBV5-1 to TRBJ2-2; 11 bases agree with TRBD1. The CDR3 runs to 15 residues. Germline assignment: CDR1 SGHRS and CDR2 YFSETQ. J gave up 5 bases and V 6 bases, and 6 bases lay outside the gene matches. The CDR3 DNA sequence: TGCGCCAGCAACCAGGGACAGGGGGTAACCGGGGAGCTGTTTTTT. Translating gives CASNQGQGVTGELFF.

The chain joins TRBV19 to TRBJ1-2; 7 positions match TRBD1. The germline V gene encodes CDR1 LNHDA and CDR2 SQIVND (reference sequence). Germline trimming cut 5 bases from V and 8 bases from J; bases unmatched to any gene: 8. The CDR3 extends over 13 amino acids. The DNA for the CDR3 is TGTGCCAGTAGTCCCCAGACAGGGAACGGCTACACCTTC. Protein: CASSPQTGNGYTF.